This record concerns one T cell receptor (beta chain) sequence. Its target is unknown. Purity (above 95%) was reached by all sorted populations. V dropped 3 bases and J dropped 16 bases, with 16 bases sitting between them. Germline-derived CDR1 and CDR2 are SGHTA and FQGNSA. The CDR3 runs 12 residues. This sample is part of a study of beta chain features in type 1 diabetes. Overall study findings and caveats: TCRB CDR3s were moderately but significantly shorter in Type 1 diabetes patients in all four CD4+ subsets. In type 1 diabetes patients, VDJ junctions had fewer insertions; deletions at these junctions were more frequent. Naive, central memory and regulatory TCRB repertoires appeared more similar among patients than healthy donors.

Reverse transcribing all isolated RNA meant expressed TCRB transcripts were sequenced. About 3.5 million reads, on average, came from each naive, central memory and regulatory T cell sample. Sequencing used immunoSEQ multiplex PCR; TCRdb keeps in-frame clones, though not all of them. Found here are around 70,000 clones, about 48% of them singletons; the top ten hold about 0.7%. The TCR sequence derives from a man in his thirties or forties with type 1 diabetes. The sequencing sample was made of central memory CD4+ T cells from blood. The J gene is TRBJ2-4, the V gene TRBV7-2, with a weak D call TRBD1 (6 bases). This CDR3 is CASSLLRTALYF. In nucleotides, the CDR3 is TGTGCCAGCAGCTTGCTTAGGACAGCGTTATACTTC. The full variable domain, rest sourced from reference TRBV7-2 and TRBJ2-4, is GAGVSQSPSNKVTEKGKDVELRCDPISGHTALYWYRQSLGQGLEFLIYFQGNSAPDKSGLPSDRFSAERTGGSVSTLTIQRTQQEDSAVYLCASSLLRTALYFGAGTRLSVL.